Sequencing of this TCR beta chain was carried out in a study of cytomegalovirus exposure and HLA in healthy donors listed by TCRdb under 2017. With respect to the entire study: An earlier analysis of several hundred of the donors reported roughly 270 Gb of sequence data and roughly 110 million unique TCR beta sequences from 150 million to 200 million T cells. Four to six DR-DQ haplotypes were handled as single units for association and clustering, since linkage in the cohort was strong. Alongside the repertoire data, information on donor age, sex, ethnicity and CMV serostatus was compiled. Along with the approximately 700-subject first cohort, a separate validation cohort of over a hundred different subjects was used. Of the roughly 400 genotyped donors, 65% to 90% fell in the genetic ancestry cluster associated with self-reported Caucasian donors. An earlier analysis of approximately 500 of the donors applied high-throughput TCR beta sequencing to assess whether each TCR beta V gene segment acted as functional or pseudogenic. The T cell repertoires of 666 subjects were profiled by immunosequencing and related to cytomegalovirus serostatus. Among about 390 genotyped donors of the cohort, an average of 235,054 unique TCR beta nucleotide sequences were sequenced per donor, 15% to 20% of them non-productive. About 280 gigabases of sequencing data and roughly 90 million unique TCR sequences were included in an early release covering about 600 HLA-typed donors. A later genetic analysis used genome-wide SNP genotypes for about three fifths of the 666 donors, treating that subset as a discovery cohort. The later analysis used no new phenotypic data to find candidate immune exposures, relying instead on TCR beta sequences and their occurrence across donors. To study patterns of TCR occurrence, a later analysis re-analyzed previously published TCR beta repertoires from hundreds of donors and added high-resolution HLA genotyping. The number of typed donors differed by locus: about 620-630 for A, B, C, DRB1 and DQB1; some 500 for DQA1; 606 for DPA1; and roughly 450 for DPB1. High-throughput TCR immunosequencing, statistical association of individual TCRs with disease status, and machine learning were combined to predict cytomegalovirus infection status. The study aimed to test whether cataloging public T cell receptors could reveal signatures of past pathogen exposure. Every discovery cohort repertoire had been produced on one sequencing platform. Class I and class II HLA loci were covered by the typing at four-digit resolution. Summary of the overall study and its limitations: A further reported finding was that TCR beta sequences accurately predicted the HLA-A and HLA-B alleles for most subjects in the first cohort. It was suggested by the authors that the approach could potentially be generalized to other disease states and immunological phenotypes. An earlier analysis of around 500 of the donors showed that most TCR beta V segments appeared in productive rearrangements either about 90% or about 30% of the time, which broadly matched IMGT annotations. Because HLA typing was unavailable for some donors at each locus, only the typed subset was used in association tests. In a later genetic analysis, fewer N-insertions in productive TCRs were reported among donors in an Asian-associated ancestry cluster than the roughly 670-donor mean. A few of the identified cytomegalovirus-associated TCR beta chains were confirmed in vitro to be specific for cytomegalovirus antigens. Most TCR sequences were observed very rarely across donors, whereas some public TCRs were present in many individuals. The earlier analysis of almost 600 of the donors excluded 15 to 20 rarely observed V segments, including chromosome 9 orphons, because counts were too low. This cohort had only TCR beta chains sequenced, and the lack of alpha or paired-chain data limited which features could be detected. The study listed 164 TCR beta chains as associated with cytomegalovirus. The only immune exposure information available for the cohort was CMV serostatus. In a later analysis, most CMV-associated TCR beta chains were found to appear HLA-restricted, with HLA associations seemingly driven largely by CMV exposure. Sequencing depth was assumed to be roughly uniform across donors in the presence/absence analyses, though that assumption may not hold. When HLA alleles, especially DR and DQ, strongly co-occurred, TCR associations were difficult to assign to individual alleles. The sequencing pipeline was judged likely to have produced a cluster of highly shared sequence variants as a technical artifact. Linkage disequilibrium might explain the correlated functional status among segregating V segments, but an unknown experimental factor could not be ruled out. The classifier was reported to diagnose cytomegalovirus status with high specificity and sensitivity in both the original and validation cohorts. Compared with equally common non-associated chains, HLA-associated TCR beta chains in a later analysis were more clonally expanded and had lower generation probabilities. Several of the top co-occurrence clusters appeared to be linked to parvovirus B19, influenza, CMV and Epstein-Barr virus, according to a later analysis. In a later analysis, 15,000 to 20,000 TCR beta sequences were associated with specific HLA alleles at a false discovery rate of 0.05. In a later genetic analysis, a missense DCLRE1C variant was associated with V-gene and J-gene trimming of TCR beta chains, and the association was replicated in an independent cohort. According to a later analysis, TCR association rates differed among HLA loci, with DRB1 alleles showing the most associated TCRs and HLA-C alleles showing the fewest. The 87-base-pair reads could not distinguish some IMGT-functional V segments, including TRBV6-2 and TRBV6-3, so those segments were excluded.

In total, around 600 healthy bone marrow donors made up the cohort. At the time of sampling, every cohort member was nominally healthy, though immune exposures that went unrecorded were likely present. The donor tested CMV seronegative and was one of the 352 seronegative cohort members. A peripheral blood sample was provided by each donor, and peripheral blood mononuclear cells were used for TCR beta sequencing. Genomic DNA was extracted from the blood cell samples with the Qiagen DNeasy Blood Extraction Kit. As regards this clone: There is no known antigen for this receptor. No qualities accompany the bases; no much larger clone lies one base away. The identical CDR3 is also encoded by other nucleotide sequences in the sample.

Receptor libraries were prepared by the immunoSEQ multiplex PCR assay. For the multiplex PCR, a mixture combining 60 forward primers for TCR Vbeta segments and 13 reverse primers for TCR Jbeta segments was used. The CDR3 region of rearranged TCR beta genes was amplified from genomic DNA with a multiplex PCR assay. On the Illumina HiSeq System, the amplified TCR beta libraries were sequenced as 87-base-pair reads. Per the source publication's procedure: A later analysis tallied roughly 78 million unique TCR beta chains across the 700 or so repertoires, and 10 million to 11 million of those chains were shared by two or more donors. To remove PCR and sequencing errors, raw reads were error-corrected and collapsed into unique sequences using a nearest-neighbor algorithm that merged closely related sequences. To assign V, D and J gene segments, CDR3 sequences were aligned to IMGT reference sequences. For a sequence to be retained, at least a six-nucleotide match to both a V gene segment and a J gene segment was required. A rearrangement was called productive if the CDR3 had no stop codons and remained in frame with V and J, and every other rearrangement was called non-productive. Following IMGT convention, CDR3 was defined as the stretch from the second conserved V-encoded cysteine up to the conserved J-encoded phenylalanine. The earlier analysis of roughly 590 of the donors excluded sequences that lacked an unambiguous match to a single V gene segment. In an earlier analysis of 587 of the donors, V segments were called functional above 56.7% productive rearrangements and were called segregating when the between-donor standard deviation exceeded 5%. A statistical classification framework was built for diagnosing cytomegalovirus status from the catalog of TCR beta chain sequences. A later analysis assigned V and J genes by comparing TCR nucleotide sequences with IMGT/GENE-DB human TR gene sequences. A later analysis assigned CDR3 sequences and most-parsimonious VDJ recombination scenarios with the TCRdist pipeline. In a later analysis, every TCR beta chain was defined by the combination of its CDR3 amino acid sequence and its V-gene family, and reads without a unique V-gene family were dropped. A later analysis removed several hundred highly shared, low-generation-probability nucleotide sequences to deal with suspected cross-contamination and a sequencing artifact. In a later analysis, a clonal expansion index for each public chain was calculated from normalized within-repertoire ranks of inferred template counts. In a later analysis, generation probabilities were computed using a VDJ recombination model fitted to out-of-frame rearrangements, and the results were checked against IGoR. A later analysis scored TCR-TCR, TCR-HLA and TCR-CMV co-occurrence with hypergeometric tests, applying a repertoire-size bias correction to TCR pairs. To estimate false discovery rates, a later analysis permuted the HLA or CMV assignments 20 times. In a later analysis, co-occurring TCRs were grouped using DBSCAN, and TCRdist sequence similarity was added for clustering within HLA-allele-positive subsets. Repertoires with fewer than 30,000 or more than 120,000 public chains were left out of co-occurrence clustering, as were about five repertoires with anomalous nucleotide sharing. This immuneACCESS table, as held by TCRdb, lists in-frame sequences with V and J called but not all clones. Of the missing ones, under half trace to an unresolved V gene in checked studies; the others have no known cause. The V and J calls and the clone size are those of that table, but D and trimming were determined from the DNA. The sample table lists 150,000 or so clones, around four fifths of them with a count of one. Under 1.5% of the sample belongs to the ten largest clones.

For CDR1 and CDR2, the germline V gene lists KGHSH and LQKENI. The CDR3 covers 14 residues, taking in both the cysteine and the phenylalanine. The entry retains the CDR3 DNA only, 42 bases that are in frame from base 1. Trimming at the junction amounts to 2 bases on V and 2 bases on J, and the germline ends lie 7 bases apart. This clonotype was sampled from a man younger than 45 in good health and CMV-seronegative. The sequencing input was PBMCs. This chain joins TRBV18 to TRBJ1-5, and the D gene may be TRBD1, 5 bases matching. At the DNA level, the sequence is TGTGCCAGCTCACCAACGGGGGGCAATCAGCCCCAGCATTTT. It specifies CASSPTGGNQPQHF. The CDR3 plus the reference TRBV18 and TRBJ1-5 genes for the other parts give the full variable domain: NAGVMQNPRHLVRRRGQEARLRCSPMKGHSHVYWYRQLPEEGLKFMVYLQKENIIDESGMPKERFSAEFPKEGPSILRIQQVVRGDSAAYFCASSPTGGNQPQHFGDGTRLSIL.